This entry lists 15 T cell receptor beta chains sequenced from one sample in a study of OX40 agonist ivuxolimab in advanced cancers. Clones were sequenced by immunoSEQ multiplex PCR, and TCRdb holds only the in-frame ones, with some missing. The sample shows around 83,000 clones, roughly 90% of them seen only once. The source was CD4+ or CD8+ T cells sorted from blood, collected in a trial of the OX40 agonist ivuxolimab. The receptors here all came from an adult with an advanced solid tumor such as melanoma, head and neck, liver or kidney cancer.

The J gene is TRBJ1-4, the V gene TRBV9; D possibly corresponds to TRBD1 (6 bases). There are 14 residues in the CDR3. Germline V gene lookup returns CDR1 SGDLS and CDR2 YYNGEE. Trimming took 3 bases from V and 2 from J, leaving 8 bases between them. The CDR3 protein is CASSGGGTNEKLFF. The DNA of the CDR3 is TGTGCCAGCAGCGGAGGGGGGACTAATGAAAAACTGTTTTTT.

For this clone: An end of the junction differs from the germline gene, which may be a read error. The chain is built from TRBV28 and TRBJ2-3; TRBD1 matches at 8 bases. Per germline, CDR1 MDHEN and CDR2 SYDVKM. CDR3 size: 12 residues. CDR3: CASSLSAGGFDF. The CDR3 DNA follows: TGTGCCAGCAGTTTGTCAGCAGGGGGCTTCGATTTT.

V usage is TRBV30 and J usage is TRBJ1-4, with D uncertain. The CDR3 sequence is 12 residues long. From germline, CDR1 is GTSNPN and CDR2 SVGIG (reference sequence). V gave up 0 bases and J gave up 11 bases, with 10 bases separating them. CDR3 residues: CAWSVPGEKLFF. The CDR3 coding sequence is TGTGCCTGGAGTGTTCCCGGGGAGAAACTGTTTTTT. Together with reference TRBV30 and TRBJ1-4, the CDR3 gives the full variable domain: SQTIHQWPATLVQPVGSPLSLECTVEGTSNPNLYWYRQAAGRGLQLLFYSVGIGQISSEVPQNLSASRPQDRQFILSSKKLLLSDSGFYLCAWSVPGEKLFFGSGTQLSVL.

The rearrangement uses TRBV19 and TRBJ2-7, with 8 bases matching TRBD2. The CDR3 has 14 amino acids. V lost 9 bases and J lost 0; bases outside the gene matches: 7. Germline assignment: CDR1 LNHDA and CDR2 SQIVND (reference sequence). CDR3 loop: CASKTSDSSYEQYF. For the CDR3, the DNA is TGTGCCAGCAAGACTAGCGATAGCTCCTACGAGCAGTACTTC.

The rearrangement joins TRBV18 to TRBJ2-7; no clear D. Trimming removed 5 bases at V and 2 bases at J, with 7 bases between. Germline V gene data show CDR1 as KGHSH and CDR2 as LQKENI. This CDR3 has 12 residues. The CDR3 loop is CASSSGPYEQYF. DNA for the CDR3: TGTGCCAGCTCATCCGGACCCTACGAGCAGTACTTC.

The rearrangement links TRBV2 to TRBJ1-2, with D uncertain. The germline V gene has CDR1 SNHLY and CDR2 FYNNEI. The CDR3 runs 13 residues. Trimming left V 4 bases short and J 6 bases short, with 12 bases between. For the CDR3, the DNA is TGTGCCAGCAGTGCAAGTTCAGCGGATGGCTACACCTTC. It encodes CASSASSADGYTF.

This clone was counted once. The chain has TRBV6-5 and TRBJ1-5, with D tentatively TRBD1 (5 bases). This CDR3 has 14 residues. CDR1 and CDR2 (germline): MNHEY, SVGAGI. The germline V and J ends were trimmed by 5 bases and 1 base, with 9 bases remaining between them. The CDR3 coding sequence is TGTGCCAGCAGTCAGGGACGGAGCAATCAGCCCCAGCATTTT. It translates to CASSQGRSNQPQHF.

This rearrangement joins TRBV6-1 to TRBJ1-5, with D perhaps matching TRBD1 (5 bases). Deletions cut 4 bases from V and 2 bases from J, with 24 bases between. The V gene's germline CDR1 is MNHNS and CDR2 SASEGT. This CDR3 is built from 19 residues. The DNA for the CDR3 is TGTGCCAGCAGTGGGAGCATTGGGGGAGGGAGGGCGCGCAATCAGCCCCAGCATTTT. This gives the protein CASSGSIGGGRARNQPQHF.

The chain links TRBV27 to TRBJ2-1, with 8 bases fitting TRBD1. V gave up 2 bases and J gave up 9 bases; unmatched junction bases: 12. The germline V gene has CDR1 MNHEY and CDR2 SMNVEV (reference sequence). The CDR3 sequence is 16 residues long. The CDR3 bases are TGTGCCAGCAGTTTAAATACCAGGGGGCGGTTAGGTGAGCAGTTCTTC. Its translation is CASSLNTRGRLGEQFF.

The chain couples TRBV29-1 to TRBJ2-3; 11 bases are shared with TRBD2. V gave up 8 bases and J gave up 3 bases; unmatched junction bases: 4. The length of the CDR3 is 13 residues. Germline-derived CDR1 and CDR2 are SQVTM and ANQGSEA. DNA for the CDR3: TGCAGCACCTGGACTAGCGGGACAGATACGCAGTATTTT. Translating it yields CSTWTSGTDTQYF.

The chain links TRBV6-1 to TRBJ2-3; the D is unclear. The CDR3 is 15 residues long. The V end lost 4 bases, the J end lost 2 bases, and 13 bases lay between the germline ends. Germline CDR1 and CDR2: MNHNS and SASEGT. CDR3 in amino acids: CASSAGPFITDTQYF. DNA of the CDR3: TGTGCCAGCAGTGCCGGTCCCTTCATCACAGATACGCAGTATTTT.

V and J are TRBV6-6 and TRBJ1-1; D is perhaps TRBD1 (6 bases). Germline-derived CDR1 and CDR2 are MNHNY and SVGAGI (reference sequence). V dropped 2 bases and J dropped 4 bases, with 8 bases sitting between them. The CDR3 length is 13 residues. CDR3 nucleotide sequence: TGTGCCAGCAGTTACAAAGGGGGCACTGAAGCTTTCTTT. Encoded protein: CASSYKGGTEAFF.

The V call is TRBV30, the J call TRBJ2-3; 13 positions match TRBD2. The CDR3 runs 15 residues. CDR1 GTSNPN and CDR2 SVGIG come from the germline V gene (reference sequence). After removal of 1 base from V and 4 bases from J, the junction contained 2 bases not matched to a gene. CDR3 sequence (DNA): TGTGCCTGGAGTGGACTAGCGGGAGGTCCAGATACGCAGTATTTT. Protein: CAWSGLAGGPDTQYF. The variable domain in full, with the rest retrieved from reference TRBV30 and TRBJ2-3, is SQTIHQWPATLVQPVGSPLSLECTVEGTSNPNLYWYRQAAGRGLQLLFYSVGIGQISSEVPQNLSASRPQDRQFILSSKKLLLSDSGFYLCAWSGLAGGPDTQYFGPGTRLTVL.

The V gene is TRBV19, the J gene TRBJ1-4, with D tentatively TRBD1 (6 bases). V was trimmed by 3 bases and J by 6 bases, leaving 17 bases between them. The V gene's germline CDR1 is LNHDA and CDR2 SQIVND (reference sequence). This CDR3 spans 16 amino acids. This CDR3 is CASSIPFAQGYEKLFF. DNA for the CDR3: TGTGCCAGTAGTATCCCCTTTGCGCAGGGGTATGAAAAACTGTTTTTT.

The J gene is TRBJ1-1, the V gene TRBV7-8; D possibly corresponds to TRBD1 (6 bases). CDR3 length: 15 amino acids. Germline values: CDR1 SGHVS, CDR2 FQNEAQ. With 7 bases removed from V and 4 bases from J, the gap between germline ends came to 19 bases. CDR3 nucleotide sequence: TGTGCCAGCAACTATTCGGGGGCGAAATCCACTGAAGCTTTCTTT. Its translation: CASNYSGAKSTEAFF.